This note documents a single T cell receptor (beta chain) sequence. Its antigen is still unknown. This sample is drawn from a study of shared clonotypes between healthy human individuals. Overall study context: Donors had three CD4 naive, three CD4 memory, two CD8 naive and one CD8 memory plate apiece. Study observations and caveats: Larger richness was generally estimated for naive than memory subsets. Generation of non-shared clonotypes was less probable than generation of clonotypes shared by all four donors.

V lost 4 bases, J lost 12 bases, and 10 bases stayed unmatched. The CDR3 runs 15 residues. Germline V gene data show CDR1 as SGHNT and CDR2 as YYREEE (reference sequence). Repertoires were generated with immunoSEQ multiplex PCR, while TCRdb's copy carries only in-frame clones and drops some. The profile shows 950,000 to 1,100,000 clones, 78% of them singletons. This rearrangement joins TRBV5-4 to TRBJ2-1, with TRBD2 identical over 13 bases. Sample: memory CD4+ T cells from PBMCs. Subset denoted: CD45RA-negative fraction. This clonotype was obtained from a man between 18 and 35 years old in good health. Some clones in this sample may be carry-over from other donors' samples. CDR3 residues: CASSLLAGGAMGQFF. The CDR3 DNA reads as TGTGCCAGCAGCCTACTAGCGGGAGGGGCAATGGGGCAGTTCTTC.